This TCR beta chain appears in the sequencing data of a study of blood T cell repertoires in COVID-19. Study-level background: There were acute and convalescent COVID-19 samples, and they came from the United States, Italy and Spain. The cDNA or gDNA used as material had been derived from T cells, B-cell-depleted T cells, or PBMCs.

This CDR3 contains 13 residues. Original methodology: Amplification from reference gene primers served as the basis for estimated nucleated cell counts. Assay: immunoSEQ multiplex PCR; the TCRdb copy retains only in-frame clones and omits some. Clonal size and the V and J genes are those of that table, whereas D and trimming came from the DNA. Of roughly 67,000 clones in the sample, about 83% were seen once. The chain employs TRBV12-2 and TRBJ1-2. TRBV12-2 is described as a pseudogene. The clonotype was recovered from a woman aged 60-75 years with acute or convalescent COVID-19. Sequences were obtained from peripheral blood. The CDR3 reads CASRLASLDGYTF. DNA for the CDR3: TGTGCAAGTCGCTTAGCGTCACTGGATGGCTACACCTTC.